What follows are 25 T cell receptor beta chains derived from one specimen sequenced in a study of CD8 T cells in Susac syndrome. The RNA, roughly 0.5 to 1 ug, was put through reverse transcription using random hexamers. TCRdb re-derived calls from the immunoSEQ multiplex PCR reads in MiXCR, one entry per CDR3 protein. The table has 300,000 to 350,000 distinct CDR3 sequences, about 91% seen once. Material: CD4+ T cells from PBMCs. The source of these receptors is a human donor with multiple sclerosis.

The chain employs TRBV7-3 and TRBJ2-7; D tentatively reads TRBD1 or TRBD2 (6 bases each). V dropped 4 bases and J dropped 11 bases, with 15 bases sitting between them. Germline-derived CDR1 and CDR2 are SGHTA and FQGTGA. The CDR3 covers 12 residues. For the CDR3, the DNA is TGTGCCAGCAGCTCCCCCGACAGGAGGGAGTACTTC. Translation: CASSSPDRREYF. Full variable domain (outside the CDR3, taken from reference TRBV7-3 and TRBJ2-7): GAGVSQTPSNKVTEKGKYVELRCDPISGHTALYWYRQSLGQGPEFLIYFQGTGAADDSGLPNDRFFAVRPEGSVSTLKIQRTERGDSAVYLCASSSPDRREYFGPGTRLTVT.

The genes are TRBV27 and TRBJ2-7; 10 nucleotides agree with TRBD2. With 8 bases clipped from V and 3 bases from J, the junction kept 13 bases outside the gene matches. The germline V gene has CDR1 MNHEY and CDR2 SMNVEV (reference sequence). The CDR3 has 16 amino acids. The CDR3 sequence is CASGRIGLAVLYEQYF. DNA of the CDR3: TGTGCCAGCGGAAGGATCGGACTAGCGGTACTCTACGAGCAGTACTTC.

The chain recombines TRBV6-2 or TRBV6-3 with TRBJ1-4; perhaps TRBD1 as D (6 bases). Looked up from germline, CDR1 is MNHEY and CDR2 is SVGEGT. The CDR3 has 14 residues. The V gene lost 6 bases and the J gene lost 8 bases, with 16 bases spanning the gap. The CDR3 sequence is CASRHWDKEEKLFF. As DNA, the CDR3 is TGTGCCAGCAGACATTGGGACAAGGAAGAAAAACTGTTTTTT.

The chain carries TRBV19 and TRBJ2-7; maybe TRBD1 (6 bases). CDR1 is LNHDA and CDR2 is SQIVND in the germline V gene (reference sequence). The CDR3 covers 13 residues. V lost 8 bases and J 5 bases, leaving 16 bases between the germline ends. The chain's CDR3 is CASGTTRGNEQYF. The DNA of the CDR3 is TGTGCCAGTGGTACCACGAGGGGGAACGAGCAGTACTTC.

J is TRBJ1-1 and V is TRBV7-2, with TRBD1 matching over 9 bases. This CDR3 is built from 15 residues. The trim removed 4 bases at V and 4 bases at J, leaving 7 bases unmatched. From germline, CDR1 is SGHTA and CDR2 FQGNSA. The CDR3 coding sequence is TGTGCCAGCAGCTCCAAACAGGGGGCTAGCACTGAAGCTTTCTTT. Translating it yields CASSSKQGASTEAFF.

CDR3 amino acids: CASSPSRGTQETQYF. The DNA for the CDR3 is TGTGCCAGCAGCCCATCGCGGGGCACCCAAGAGACCCAGTACTTC. The chain joins TRBV25-1 to TRBJ2-5; D possibly corresponds to TRBD2 (6 bases). V was shortened by 6 bases and J by 1 base, with 15 bases between the two germline ends. Germline CDR1 MGHDK, CDR2 SYGVNS. The CDR3 spans 15 residues. Combining the CDR3 with reference TRBV25-1 and TRBJ2-5 gives the whole variable domain EADIYQTPRYLVIGTGKKITLECSQTMGHDKMYWYQQDPGMELHLIHYSYGVNSTEKGDLSSESTVSRIRTEHFPLTLESARPSHTSQYLCASSPSRGTQETQYFGPGTRLLVL.

The genes are TRBV20-1 and TRBJ1-4; D uncertain. The germline V gene has CDR1 DFQATT and CDR2 SNEGSKA (reference sequence). CDR3 length equals 17 residues. V was cut by 0 bases and J by 2 bases, with 16 bases left in between. In DNA form, the CDR3 reads TGCAGTGCTAGAGATCGAAGCAGATCCGGGACTAATGAAAAACTGTTTTTT. It is translated as CSARDRSRSGTNEKLFF.

The chain employs TRBV6-2 or TRBV6-3 and TRBJ2-3, with a weak D call TRBD2 (6 bases). Trimming pared 6 bases from V and 3 bases from J, leaving 10 bases between. The CDR3 sequence is 13 residues long. The germline V gene encodes CDR1 MNHEY and CDR2 SVGEGT. The CDR3 nucleotides are TGTGCCAGCAGCGCGGGGACTACAGATACGCAGTATTTT. It translates to CASSAGTTDTQYF.

This clonotype is a singleton in its sample. The chain is built from TRBV29-1 and TRBJ1-1, with D possibly matching TRBD1 (6 bases). The germline V gene encodes CDR1 SQVTM and CDR2 ANQGSEA. This CDR3 contains 12 residues. Trimming left V 6 bases short and J 1 base short, with 9 bases between. The CDR3 spells CSVFRGNTEAFF. The CDR3 DNA sequence: TGCAGCGTGTTCAGGGGGAACACTGAAGCTTTCTTT.

The chain employs TRBV5-4 and TRBJ2-2; 7 bases fit TRBD1. Germline lookup yields CDR1 SGHNT and CDR2 YYREEE (reference sequence). The CDR3 covers 15 residues. V lost 3 bases to trimming and J lost 0 bases; unmatched junction nucleotides: 2. CDR3 sequence: CASSWDRSNTGELFF. The DNA for the CDR3 is TGTGCCAGCAGCTGGGACAGATCGAACACCGGGGAGCTGTTTTTT.

The V and J genes are TRBV18 and TRBJ1-5; D might be TRBD1 (5 bases). Germline assignment: CDR1 KGHSH and CDR2 LQKENI. The CDR3 spans 17 residues. The ends were cut back, 2 bases at V and 1 base at J, with 15 bases in the middle. CDR3 sequence (DNA): TGTGCCAGCTCACCAAACCTGGCGAGGGGAAGCAATCAGCCCCAGCATTTT. This encodes CASSPNLARGSNQPQHF.

The gene calls are TRBV2 and TRBJ2-1; 10 bases are shared with TRBD2. Germline V gene data show CDR1 as SNHLY and CDR2 as FYNNEI. The CDR3 length is 13 residues. With V trimmed by 8 bases and J by 7 bases, 5 bases remained unmatched. Here the CDR3 DNA reads TGTGCCAGCTACGCTAGCGGGAGAAATGAGCAGTTCTTC. It codes for CASYASGRNEQFF.

In its sample, this clonotype was seen a few times. The genes are TRBV5-4 and TRBJ2-1, with 11 bases that match TRBD2. Germline CDR1 SGHNT, CDR2 YYREEE (reference sequence). The CDR3 length is 16 residues. V shed 0 bases and J 4 bases; nucleotides not matched to a gene: 3. As DNA, the CDR3 is TGTGCCAGCAGCTTGGCCGGGACTAGCGGATACAATGAGCAGTTCTTC. Translated: CASSLAGTSGYNEQFF.

CDR3 amino acids: CASSLLPAGELRDEQYF. Here the CDR3 DNA reads TGTGCCAGCAGTTTACTCCCGGCAGGGGAGTTGAGGGACGAGCAGTACTTC. The chain links TRBV27 to TRBJ2-7, with D possibly being TRBD1 (6 bases). Trimming removed 2 bases from V and 5 bases from J, with 22 bases in between. The V gene's germline CDR1 is MNHEY and CDR2 SMNVEV (reference sequence). The CDR3 totals 17 residues.

The CDR3 DNA sequence: TGTGCCAGCAGACCTAGCGGGAGACTTGGAGAGCAGTTCTTC. Protein sequence: CASRPSGRLGEQFF. The gene calls are TRBV6-5 and TRBJ2-1; the match to TRBD2 covers 10 bases. The V segment lost 6 bases and the J segment 10 bases; nucleotides outside the gene matches: 9. CDR1 is MNHEY and CDR2 is SVGAGI in the germline V gene. The CDR3 runs 14 residues.

In this sample, this clonotype turned up a few times. V and J are TRBV5-4 and TRBJ1-1; D is uncertain. Trimming took off 0 bases at V and 4 bases at J, with 10 bases between the two ends. The CDR3 is 14 residues long. Germline V gives CDR1 SGHNT, CDR2 YYREEE (reference sequence). The CDR3 nucleotides read TGTGCCAGCAGCTTGGAAGGGCTGGGCACTGAAGCTTTCTTT. Amino acids: CASSLEGLGTEAFF.

The CDR3 spells CSARDQGSGGLNTGELFF. The CDR3 DNA reads as TGCAGTGCTAGAGATCAGGGTAGCGGGGGGCTCAACACCGGGGAGCTGTTTTTT. The rearrangement joins TRBV20-1 to TRBJ2-2; 10 bases align to TRBD2. Germline assignment: CDR1 DFQATT and CDR2 SNEGSKA (reference sequence). The CDR3 contains 18 residues. V lost 0 bases to trimming and J lost 2 bases; unmatched junction nucleotides: 9.

The gene calls are TRBV5-1 and TRBJ2-3, with 8 positions matching TRBD2. The germline V gene has CDR1 SGHRS and CDR2 YFSETQ. Trimming took 0 bases from V and 5 from J; bases not matched to a gene: 5. This CDR3 is built from 15 residues. The CDR3, as DNA: TGCGCCAGCAGCTTGGTAAGCGGGAGAGGAGATACGCAGTATTTT. Amino acid sequence: CASSLVSGRGDTQYF.

The CDR3 is CASSPSRSRGASTDTQYF. In DNA, the CDR3 is TGTGCCAGCTCACCATCCAGGTCCCGCGGGGCGAGCACAGATACGCAGTATTTT. The V gene is TRBV18, the J gene TRBJ2-3, with D perhaps TRBD2 (6 bases). The CDR3 is 18 amino acids. Trimming took 2 bases from V and 0 from J, leaving 18 bases between them. Germline V gives CDR1 KGHSH, CDR2 LQKENI.

This clonotype was counted a single time. J is TRBJ2-7 and V is TRBV29-1; D tentatively reads TRBD1 or TRBD2 (5 bases each). This CDR3 is built from 13 residues. Germline lookup yields CDR1 SQVTM and CDR2 ANQGSEA. V was pared by 5 bases and J by 0 bases, with 11 bases between. CDR3 sequence reads: CSVNSGTSYEQYF. The CDR3 region has the DNA TGCAGCGTTAATTCCGGGACCTCCTACGAGCAGTACTTC.

This clonotype was seen just once. The V and J genes are TRBV5-1 and TRBJ2-3; D perhaps matches TRBD1 (5 bases). The CDR3 has 13 amino acids. Deletions cut 4 bases from V and 2 bases from J, with 8 bases between. Per the germline V gene, CDR1 is SGHRS and CDR2 is YFSETQ. The CDR3 sequence is CASSQGYTDTQYF. The CDR3 nucleotides read TGCGCCAGCAGCCAGGGATACACAGATACGCAGTATTTT.

The chain combines TRBV7-2 with TRBJ2-1; a possible D gene is TRBD2 (6 bases). The CDR3 loop spans 15 amino acids. Trimming cost V 0 bases and J 5 bases, with 11 bases left between them. CDR1 is SGHTA and CDR2 is FQGNSA in the germline V gene. This chain's CDR3 is CASSLALGTHNEQFF. The DNA of the CDR3 is TGTGCCAGCAGCTTAGCACTTGGGACTCACAATGAGCAGTTCTTC.

The chain carries TRBV2 and TRBJ1-4, with D hard to call. V shed 8 bases and J shed 10 bases, with 23 bases lying between them. Germline values: CDR1 SNHLY, CDR2 FYNNEI. This CDR3 spans 15 amino acids. CDR3 nucleotides: TGTGCCAGCTGCTCCCGAGACCCCGAGGCTGGAAAACTGTTTTTT. This encodes CASCSRDPEAGKLFF.

The gene calls are TRBV29-1 and TRBJ1-2; D might be TRBD1 (6 bases). The CDR3 has 15 residues. The V and J ends lost 3 bases and 1 base respectively, with 15 bases between them. Germline CDR1 SQVTM, CDR2 ANQGSEA. The chain's CDR3 is CSVDIVDSVNYGYTF. The CDR3 DNA reads TGCAGCGTTGATATTGTGGACAGCGTTAACTATGGCTACACCTTC.

The CDR3 here is CSVEWGNEKLFF. For the CDR3, the DNA is TGCAGCGTTGAATGGGGGAATGAAAAACTGTTTTTT. The chain combines TRBV29-1 with TRBJ1-4, with D possibly TRBD1 on 5 matching bases. Germline-derived CDR1 and CDR2 are SQVTM and ANQGSEA. V shed 2 bases and J shed 5 bases, with 6 bases lying between them. CDR3 length: 12 amino acids.